These T cell receptor beta chains were read from a single sample in a study of T cell clones after liver transplantation. Using immunoSEQ multiplex PCR, the repertoire was profiled, and TCRdb retains in-frame clones only, with some absent. This sample carries more than 7,000 clones, almost 80% of them seen once, and the ten largest clones take under 20%. The sample consisted of CD8+ T cells from blood, taken before liver transplant. The receptors were gathered from a human donor who received a liver transplant. Both conserved end residues are part of each CDR3. Fields, in order: D gene, V gene, J gene, clone size, CDR3 protein, CDR3 DNA. The D gene is left open where the match is weak. Clone size is stated in some rows and not others, as once, few, many or a class when expanded.

D: TRBD2
V: TRBV7-6
J: TRBJ2-7
size: once
CDR3: CASSVGLASYEQYF
DNA: TGTGCCAGCAGCGTGGGACTAGCATCCTACGAGCAGTACTTC

D: TRBD2
V: TRBV14
J: TRBJ2-5
size: NA
CDR3: CASSQGTGTRGVTQYF
DNA: TGTGCCAGCAGCCAAGGCACCGGGACTAGGGGGGTGACCCAGTACTTC

D: NA
V: TRBV7-1
J: TRBJ2-2
size: NA
CDR3: CASMLVAPLGELFF
DNA: TGTGCCAGCATGTTGGTAGCCCCATTAGGGGAGCTGTTTTTT

D: TRBD1
V: TRBV7-9
J: TRBJ2-5
size: few
CDR3: CASSLSRGQQETQYF
DNA: TGTGCCAGCAGCCTGAGCAGGGGGCAACAGGAGACCCAGTACTTC

D: TRBD2
V: TRBV19
J: TRBJ2-1
size: NA
CDR3: CASSISGTSGSRANNEQFF
DNA: TGTGCCAGCTCTATTTCCGGGACTAGCGGGAGCAGGGCGAACAATGAGCAGTTCTTC

D: NA
V: TRBV5-6
J: TRBJ2-3
size: NA
CDR3: CASSLAISTDTQYF
DNA: TGTGCCAGCAGCTTGGCCATAAGCACAGATACGCAGTATTTT

D: NA
V: TRBV5-1
J: TRBJ1-4
size: NA
CDR3: CASSTWPREDGYNEKLFF
DNA: TGCGCCAGCAGCACTTGGCCAAGGGAGGACGGTTATAATGAAAAACTGTTTTTT

D: NA
V: TRBV6-1
J: TRBJ1-5
size: few
CDR3: CASSLEQGGNQPQHF
DNA: TGTGCCAGCAGTCTGGAACAGGGCGGCAATCAGCCCCAGCATTTT

D: NA
V: TRBV13
J: TRBJ2-5
size: once
CDR3: CASGLRTTGYETQYF
DNA: TGTGCCAGCGGCTTAAGGACGACAGGCTACGAGACCCAGTACTTC

D: NA
V: TRBV27
J: TRBJ2-5
size: few
CDR3: CASSLGPLKTQYF
DNA: TGTGCCAGCAGTTTAGGGCCCCTGAAGACCCAGTACTTC

D: NA
V: TRBV11-2
J: TRBJ1-4
size: once
CDR3: CASSLEWATDTNEKLFF
DNA: TGTGCCAGCAGCTTAGAGTGGGCTACGGACACTAATGAAAAACTGTTTTTT

D: TRBD1
V: TRBV19
J: TRBJ1-6
size: few
CDR3: CASSLQGAYSPLHF
DNA: TGTGCCAGTAGTCTACAGGGGGCATATTCACCCCTCCACTTT

D: TRBD1
V: TRBV10-2
J: TRBJ2-1
size: NA
CDR3: CATQGYGEQFF
DNA: TGCGCCACACAGGGGTACGGTGAGCAGTTCTTC

D: NA
V: TRBV28
J: TRBJ2-2
size: NA
CDR3: CASSLPTGELFF
DNA: TGTGCCAGCAGTCTTCCCACCGGGGAGCTGTTTTTT

D: NA
V: TRBV15
J: TRBJ1-3
size: NA
CDR3: CATSRDLGGLFSGNTIYF
DNA: TGTGCCACCAGCAGAGATCTTGGCGGACTCTTCTCTGGAAACACCATATATTTT

D: NA
V: TRBV27
J: TRBJ2-7
size: NA
CDR3: CASSIVGGEQYF
DNA: TGTGCCAGCAGTATTGTAGGGGGCGAGCAGTACTTC

D: NA
V: TRBV19
J: TRBJ1-1
size: NA
CDR3: CASIIGGTEAFF
DNA: TGTGCCAGTATCATCGGGGGGACTGAAGCTTTCTTT

D: NA
V: TRBV4-1
J: TRBJ2-5
size: few
CDR3: CASSQGQGEETQYF
DNA: TGCGCCAGCAGCCAAGGCCAGGGAGAAGAGACCCAGTACTTC

D: NA
V: TRBV19
J: TRBJ1-4
size: NA
CDR3: CASQHFATNEKLFF
DNA: TGTGCCAGTCAACACTTTGCAACTAATGAAAAACTGTTTTTT

D: NA
V: TRBV5-5
J: TRBJ1-3
size: NA
CDR3: CASTLSEGNTIYF
DNA: TGTGCCAGCACCCTCTCGGAAGGAAACACCATATATTTT

D: NA
V: TRBV7-9
J: TRBJ1-1
size: NA
CDR3: CASSSGQLNTEAFF
DNA: TGTGCCAGCAGCTCGGGACAATTGAACACTGAAGCTTTCTTT

D: TRBD2
V: TRBV29-1
J: TRBJ2-1
size: NA
CDR3: CSVMGRASGVASYNEQFF
DNA: TGCAGCGTTATGGGGAGGGCTAGCGGGGTGGCTTCCTACAATGAGCAGTTCTTC

D: NA
V: TRBV18
J: TRBJ2-4
size: NA
CDR3: CASSPPGATKNIQYF
DNA: TGTGCCAGCTCACCACCGGGAGCCACCAAAAACATTCAGTACTTC

D: TRBD2
V: TRBV19
J: TRBJ2-1
size: NA
CDR3: CASSIAGGPYNEQFF
DNA: TGTGCCAGTAGTATAGCGGGAGGGCCCTACAATGAGCAGTTCTTC

D: TRBD2
V: TRBV7-9
J: TRBJ2-1
size: NA
CDR3: CASSSGLATYNEQFF
DNA: TGTGCCAGCAGCTCCGGACTAGCGACCTACAATGAGCAGTTCTTC

D: TRBD2
V: TRBV15
J: TRBJ2-1
size: NA
CDR3: CATSRGTSGSDNEQFF
DNA: TGTGCCACCAGCAGGGGGACTAGCGGGAGTGACAATGAGCAGTTCTTC

D: TRBD2
V: TRBV7-8
J: TRBJ2-7
size: NA
CDR3: CASSPGLGVDEQYF
DNA: TGTGCCAGCAGCCCGGGACTAGGAGTTGACGAGCAGTACTTC